This T cell receptor beta chain was captured in a study of cytomegalovirus exposure and HLA in healthy donors. Of note for this clone: What it recognizes is unknown.

The V gene end was trimmed by 10 bases and the J gene end by 6 bases; junction bases not matched to a gene: 10. The CDR3 extends over 13 amino acids. The germline V gene has CDR1 SNHLY and CDR2 FYNNEI. Study-level findings and limits: In a later analysis, parvovirus B19, influenza, CMV and Epstein-Barr virus appeared linked to several top co-occurrence clusters. No immune exposure information besides CMV serostatus was available.

60 Vbeta and 13 Jbeta primers were used in PCR. TCRdb keeps only in-frame clones here, not all; method: immunoSEQ multiplex PCR. The repertoire table contains about 160,000 clones. Sequenced material: PBMCs. The rearrangement joins TRBV2 to TRBJ2-3; 7 nucleotides align to TRBD2. The clonotype comes from a man aged 25 to 40 in good health and CMV-seronegative. The DNA for the CDR3 is TGTGCCACTCGGGGGAGGGTCGGGGATACGCAGTATTTT. It yields the protein CATRGRVGDTQYF.